This TCR beta chain stems from a study of T cell responses to AZD1222 COVID-19 vaccine. Study-wide points: Seropositive AZD1222 recipients at baseline numbered only 5 or 6. Recipients of two AZD1222 doses showed rising Spike-specific TCR breadth and depth. Reports say nearly half of spike-specific TCRs go after unmutated variant regions. At 160-218 and 743-854, vaccine-associated CD4 TCRs were dominant, and they spanned spike.

Germline V CDR1 and CDR2: SEHNR, FQNEAQ (reference sequence). This CDR3 has 16 residues. The germline V and J ends were trimmed by 3 bases and 3 bases, with 17 bases remaining between them. This clone was counted a few times. The antigen remains unidentified. Data came from immunoSEQ multiplex PCR; TCRdb stores just in-frame clones and leaves some out. The table lists 80,000 or so clones, roughly 80% of them singletons. Sample: peripheral blood, taken 28 days after the second dose of the MenACWY control vaccine. This receptor was identified in an adult who received the MenACWY meningococcal vaccine as a control. The chain couples TRBV7-9 to TRBJ1-2; possibly TRBD1 for D (5 bases). CDR3 nucleotides: TGTGCCAGCAGCTTCATGACAGCCTTATTGTACTATGGCTACACCTTC. Translating gives CASSFMTALLYYGYTF.